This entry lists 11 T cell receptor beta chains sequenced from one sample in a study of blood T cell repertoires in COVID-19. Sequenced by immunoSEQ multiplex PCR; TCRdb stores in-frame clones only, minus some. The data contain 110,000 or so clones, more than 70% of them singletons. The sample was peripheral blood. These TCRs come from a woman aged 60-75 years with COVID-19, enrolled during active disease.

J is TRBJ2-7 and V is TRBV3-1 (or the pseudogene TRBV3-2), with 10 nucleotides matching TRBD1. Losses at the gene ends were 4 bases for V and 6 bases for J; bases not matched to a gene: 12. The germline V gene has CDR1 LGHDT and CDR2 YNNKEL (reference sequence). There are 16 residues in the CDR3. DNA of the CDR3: TGTGCCAGCAGCCCGATCCCCGGGACAGGGGATGGCGAGCAGTACTTC. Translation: CASSPIPGTGDGEQYF.

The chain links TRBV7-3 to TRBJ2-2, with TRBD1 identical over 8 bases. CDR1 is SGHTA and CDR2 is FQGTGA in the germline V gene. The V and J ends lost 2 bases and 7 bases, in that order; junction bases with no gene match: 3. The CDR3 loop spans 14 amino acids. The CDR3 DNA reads TGTGCCAGCAGCTTACAGGGGGCGGTCGGGGAGCTGTTTTTT. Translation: CASSLQGAVGELFF. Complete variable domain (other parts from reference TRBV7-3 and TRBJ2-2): GAGVSQTPSNKVTEKGKYVELRCDPISGHTALYWYRQSLGQGPEFLIYFQGTGAADDSGLPNDRFFAVRPEGSVSTLKIQRTERGDSAVYLCASSLQGAVGELFFGEGSRLTVL.

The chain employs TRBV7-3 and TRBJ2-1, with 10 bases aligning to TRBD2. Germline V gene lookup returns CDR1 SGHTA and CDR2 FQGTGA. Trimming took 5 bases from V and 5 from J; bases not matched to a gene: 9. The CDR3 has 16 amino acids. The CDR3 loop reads CASSPLSGGFNNEQFF. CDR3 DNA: TGTGCCAGCAGCCCGCTTAGCGGGGGGTTCAACAATGAGCAGTTCTTC.

The DNA of the CDR3 is TGTGCCAGCAGTTACCCCAAAACCGGACTCTATAATTCACCCCTCCACTTT. Translating gives CASSYPKTGLYNSPLHF. V gene TRBV6-2 or TRBV6-3 combines with J gene TRBJ1-6; D is unresolved. Germline CDR1 MNHEY, CDR2 SVGEGT. The germline V and J ends were trimmed by 2 bases and 3 bases, with 14 bases remaining between them. The CDR3 totals 17 residues.

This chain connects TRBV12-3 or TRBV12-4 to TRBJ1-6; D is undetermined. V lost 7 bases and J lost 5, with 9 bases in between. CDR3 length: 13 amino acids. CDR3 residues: CASMIRDNSPLHF. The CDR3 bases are TGTGCCAGCATGATCCGGGATAATTCACCCCTCCACTTT.

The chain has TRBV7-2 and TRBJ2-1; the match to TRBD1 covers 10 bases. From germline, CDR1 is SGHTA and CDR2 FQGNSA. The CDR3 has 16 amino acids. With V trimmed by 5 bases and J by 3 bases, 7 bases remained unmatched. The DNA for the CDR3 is TGTGCCAGCAGCCCCCAGACAGGGGGCTTCTACAATGAGCAGTTCTTC. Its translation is CASSPQTGGFYNEQFF.

CDR3 sequence: CASSPGQGGEQYF. The DNA for the CDR3 is TGTGCCAGTAGTCCTGGACAGGGGGGCGAGCAGTACTTC. V gene TRBV19 combines with J gene TRBJ2-7; 10 positions agree with TRBD1. The V gene end was trimmed by 5 bases and the J gene end by 6 bases; junction bases not matched to a gene: 4. Germline CDR1 and CDR2: LNHDA and SQIVND (reference sequence). The CDR3 is 13 residues long.

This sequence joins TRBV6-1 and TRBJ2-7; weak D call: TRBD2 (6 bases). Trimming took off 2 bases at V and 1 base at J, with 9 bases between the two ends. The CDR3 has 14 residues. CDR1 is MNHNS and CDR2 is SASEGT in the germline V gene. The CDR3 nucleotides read TGTGCCAGCAGTGAATTGGGGGGATCCTACGAGCAGTACTTC. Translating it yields CASSELGGSYEQYF.

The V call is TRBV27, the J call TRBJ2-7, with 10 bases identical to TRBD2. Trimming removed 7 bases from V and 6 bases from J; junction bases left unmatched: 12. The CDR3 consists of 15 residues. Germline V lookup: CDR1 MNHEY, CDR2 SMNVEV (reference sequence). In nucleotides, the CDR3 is TGTGCCAGCATCGCGCGGCCTAGCGGGGGAGGCGAGCAGTACTTC. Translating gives CASIARPSGGGEQYF.

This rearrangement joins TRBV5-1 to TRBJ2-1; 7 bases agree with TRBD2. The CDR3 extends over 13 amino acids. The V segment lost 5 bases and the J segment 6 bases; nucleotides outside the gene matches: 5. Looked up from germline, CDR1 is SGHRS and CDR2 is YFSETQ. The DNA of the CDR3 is TGCGCCAGCAGAGACCGGGGGGTCAATGAGCAGTTCTTC. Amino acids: CASRDRGVNEQFF.

CDR3 protein: CASSIPGQFGSTDTQYF. As DNA, the CDR3 is TGTGCCAGTAGTATTCCTGGACAGTTTGGAAGCACAGATACGCAGTATTTT. The chain combines TRBV19 with TRBJ2-3; D possibly corresponds to TRBD1 (6 bases). Germline values: CDR1 LNHDA, CDR2 SQIVND (reference sequence). CDR3 length: 17 residues. With 3 bases removed from V and 0 bases from J, the gap between germline ends came to 16 bases.